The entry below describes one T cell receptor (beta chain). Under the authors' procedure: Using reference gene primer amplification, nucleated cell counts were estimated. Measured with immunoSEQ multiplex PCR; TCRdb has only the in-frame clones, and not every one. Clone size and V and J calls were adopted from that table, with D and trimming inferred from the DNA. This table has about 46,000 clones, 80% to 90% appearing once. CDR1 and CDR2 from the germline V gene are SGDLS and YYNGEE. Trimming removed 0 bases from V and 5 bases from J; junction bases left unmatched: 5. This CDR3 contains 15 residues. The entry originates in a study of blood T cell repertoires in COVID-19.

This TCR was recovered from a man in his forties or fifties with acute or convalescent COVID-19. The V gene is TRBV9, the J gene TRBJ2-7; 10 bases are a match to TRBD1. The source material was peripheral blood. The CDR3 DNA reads TGTGCCAGCAGCGTAGGTCCGGGACAGGGGAACGAGCAGTACTTC. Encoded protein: CASSVGPGQGNEQYF.